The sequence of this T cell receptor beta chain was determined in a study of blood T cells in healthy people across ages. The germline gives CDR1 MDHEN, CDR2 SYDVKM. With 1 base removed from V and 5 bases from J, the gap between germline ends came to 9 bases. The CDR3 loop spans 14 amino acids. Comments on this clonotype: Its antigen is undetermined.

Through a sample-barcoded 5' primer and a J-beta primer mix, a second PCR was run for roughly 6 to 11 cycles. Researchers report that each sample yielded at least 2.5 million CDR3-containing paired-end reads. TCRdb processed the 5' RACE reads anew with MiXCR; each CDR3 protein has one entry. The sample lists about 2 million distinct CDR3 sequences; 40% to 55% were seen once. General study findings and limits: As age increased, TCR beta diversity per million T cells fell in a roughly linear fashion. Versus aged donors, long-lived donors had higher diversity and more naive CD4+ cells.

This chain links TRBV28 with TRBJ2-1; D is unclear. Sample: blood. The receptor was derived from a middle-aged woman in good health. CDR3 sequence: CASSLSKTDNEQFF. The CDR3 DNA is TGTGCCAGCAGTTTATCAAAAACCGACAATGAGCAGTTCTTC.